The clone carrying this T cell receptor beta chain was seen at least ten times. Antigen specificity is unknown. The data stem from a study of T-cell reconstitution after alpha-beta-depleted transplantation in children. A library of TCRbeta sequences, prepared with unique molecular identifiers, was generated. TCRdb fed the PCR reads into MiXCR, producing one record per CDR3 protein. The profile shows hundreds of thousands of distinct CDR3 sequences, about 9.5% of them singletons. Overall study results and limits: Reports say that about two months after transplant, the alpha-beta T cells came out of several hundred graft clones that had expanded.

CDR3 length: 14 amino acids. V gave up 4 bases and J gave up 9 bases, with 16 bases separating them. CDR1 is MDHEN, CDR2 SYDVKM, per germline. The genes are TRBV28 and TRBJ2-1, with no clear D. The clonotype was recovered from a boy in the first two years of life with acute myeloid leukemia, due to receive a stem cell transplant. Sequencing used PBMCs, obtained before TCRalphabeta/CD19-depleted stem cell transplant. In nucleotides, the CDR3 is TGTGCCAGCAGTTCCCCGGCTCTTTCATTTGAGCAGTTCTTC. It is translated as CASSSPALSFEQFF.